This TCR beta chain was recovered during a study of T-cell memory formation after mild COVID-19. In regard to this clonotype: Its matching antigen is unknown.

5'RACE, which relied on constant-segment primers, yielded TCR alpha and TCR beta cDNA libraries carrying sample barcodes and UMIs. TCRdb re-analysed the 5' RACE reads in MiXCR, keeping a single row per CDR3 protein. Among 400,000 to 450,000 distinct CDR3 sequences, roughly 18% were seen once, and the ten largest hold roughly 21%. The CDR3 length is 13 residues. Trimming took 1 base from V and 3 from J, leaving 9 bases between them. Germline CDR1 is DFQATT and CDR2 is SNEGSKA (reference sequence). General study results and limits: Clones contracting across day 15 to 85 had a balanced CD4/CD8 profile; later expanding clones leaned CD4+. What remained unconfirmed was the SARS-CoV-2 specificity of second-wave clones peaking on day 37.

The clonotype comes from a man aged 18 to 29 who had mild COVID-19 (a few samples of this study predate the infection). Cell type and time point are not known. The sample was PBMCs or a T cell subset sorted from them (not recorded which). The rearrangement links TRBV20-1 to TRBJ1-2; maybe TRBD1 (6 bases). The CDR3: CSARATGDYGYTF. The CDR3 nucleotides read TGCAGTGCTAGAGCGACAGGTGACTATGGCTACACCTTC.